One T cell receptor (beta chain) is described in this entry. This clone was counted between two and nine times. The antigen this receptor binds is unknown. No base quality information exists; no much larger clone differs at one position. The entire amount of isolated RNA was reverse transcribed using the High Capacity cDNA Reverse Transcription Kit, so the sequenced TCRB transcripts were expressed ones. Deep immunoSEQ sequencing was applied to naive, central memory and regulatory T cell samples, giving an average of about 3.7 million total reads per sample. Sorted cells were lysed in RLT buffer, and RNA was extracted using DNase-treated RNeasy Micro or Mini kits according to cell number. To prevent cross-contamination, each cell subset was processed individually, whereas patient and healthy donor samples were processed jointly. The immunoSEQ multiplex PCR was used to amplify TCRB sequences from cDNA, yielding 87-bp fragments that span the CDR3 region. Sequencing of the amplicons was done on the Illumina HiSeq platform. In the paper's pipeline: PCR bias was computationally corrected using synthetic template baselines, reads within Hamming distance 2 were collapsed, and singletons that could not be merged were discarded. Reads were aligned against IMGT so that V, D and J genes, CDR3 length and insertions or deletions at six rearrangement sites could be assigned. Within each subset, clonotype counts were normalized to the number of sorted cells before true diversity and Gini coefficients were calculated with the tcR R package. The overlap coefficient, calculated on TCRB nucleotide sequences, was used to quantify repertoire sharing. TCRdb retrieved this table from immuneACCESS and kept in-frame rearrangements only. Not all clones are present; in checked studies, unresolved V genes account for under half, and no reason is known for the remainder. That table is the source of V, J and clone size, and D and trimming were worked out from the DNA. The sample yields just under 150,000 clones; roughly an eighth were counted once. Together, the top ten hold 1.3% of the sample.

The data belong to a study of beta chain features in type 1 diabetes (dated by TCRdb to between 2017 and 2018). With regard to the full study: Mean age, gender distribution, total cell number and subset yield did not differ between patients and healthy donors. A total of under 140,000,000 sorted cells were examined across all samples, and the number of cells per subset was strongly correlated with RNA yield. In the study, recently diagnosed type 1 diabetes patients and matched healthy donors were compared on the TCRB repertoires of their sorted circulating CD4+ T cell subsets. Regulatory and stem cell-like memory subsets were obtained from only 8 patients and roughly 8 healthy donors, while naive and central memory subsets were obtained from all 30 or so donors. Study-wide conclusions, independent of this receptor: At VDJ recombination sites, patients with type 1 diabetes made fewer insertions and deleted more nucleotides, a pattern implying thymic rearrangement abnormalities. Because cDNA rather than genomic DNA was sequenced, highly expressing activated cells could have been over-represented, although no difference in activation and CD3 levels was found between groups. A moderate but significant shortening of TCRB CDR3 length was observed in type 1 diabetes patients in all four CD4+ subsets. Naive, central memory and regulatory TCRB repertoires appeared to be more alike among patients than among healthy donors. PCR may preferentially amplify shorter templates, but because patient and control samples were amplified and corrected together, any resulting skew would affect both groups equally. Only small numbers of individuals were included in the HLA sub-analyses, which left unresolved whether HLA type had any influence on TCRB rearrangement.

Each donor gave one peripheral blood draw, averaging roughly 0.11 L, which was collected into heparinised tubes. A BD FACSAria II and a panel including CD45RO, CCR7, CD25, CD127, CD95 and CD27 were used to sort naive, central memory, regulatory and stem cell-like memory CD4+ T cells. A purity above 95% was achieved for all sorted populations. PBMCs were isolated immediately by Lymphoprep density gradient centrifugation and stained directly without culture. So that batch effects would be minimized, each experiment stained and sorted samples in pairs, pairing one healthy donor with one patient. V is cut back by 6 bases and J by 2 bases, with 11 bases in the junction unmatched. The germline V gene provides CDR1 SNHLY and CDR2 FYNNEI. The CDR3 contains 17 residues, cysteine and phenylalanine counted. CDR3 DNA only is kept here, 51 bases in frame from base 1.

The receptor's source is a man between 18 and 35 years old with type 1 diabetes. The V and J genes are TRBV2 and TRBJ1-4; 8 nucleotides in the junction match TRBD1. The sequenced material came from central memory CD4+ T cells from blood. For the CDR3, the sequence is CASSRDRSRGTNEKLFF. In nucleotide form, the sequence is TGTGCCAGCAGCCGGGACAGGTCGAGAGGCACTAATGAAAAACTGTTTTTT. Supplemented by the reference TRBV2 and TRBJ1-4 proteins around the CDR3, the complete variable domain is EPEVTQTPSHQVTQMGQEVILRCVPISNHLYFYWYRQILGQKVEFLVSFYNNEISEKSEIFDDQFSVERPDGSNFTLKIRSTKLEDSAMYFCASSRDRSRGTNEKLFFGSGTQLSVL.